This T cell receptor (beta chain) was sequenced in a study of blood T cell repertoires in COVID-19. Profiling relied on immunoSEQ multiplex PCR, and the TCRdb table lists in-frame clones only, not all of them. Found here are roughly 110,000 clones, approximately 90% of them singletons; the top ten hold 19%. The CDR3 extends over 15 amino acids. V lost 1 base, J lost 4 bases, and 2 bases stayed unmatched. CDR1 is SGHNT, CDR2 YYREEE, per germline (reference sequence). The clonotype was recovered from a human donor with acute or convalescent COVID-19. The donor label of this sample is uncertain. This chain links TRBV5-4 with TRBJ1-5, with 10 bases fitting TRBD1. Sequencing was performed on peripheral blood. The DNA of the CDR3 is TGTGCCAGCAGCTTGCGGGGACAGGGGAATCAGCCCCAGCATTTT. Residues: CASSLRGQGNQPQHF.